The 5 T cell receptor beta chains listed next were all sequenced from one sample in a study of OX40 agonist ivuxolimab in advanced cancers. Using immunoSEQ multiplex PCR, the repertoire was profiled, and TCRdb retains in-frame clones only, with some absent. Of roughly 68,000 clones listed, roughly 82% are singletons. Source: CD4+ or CD8+ T cells sorted from blood, taken in a trial of the OX40 agonist ivuxolimab. The receptors originated from an adult with an advanced solid tumor such as melanoma, head and neck, liver or kidney cancer.

The rearrangement links TRBV12-5 to TRBJ1-1, with 10 positions matching TRBD1. The CDR3 covers 14 residues. The germline CDR1 and CDR2 sequences are LGHNT and FRNRAP. The trim removed 6 bases at V and 4 bases at J, leaving 5 bases unmatched. The DNA for the CDR3 is TGTGCTAGTGGCGTGACAGGGGGCCTCACTGAAGCTTTCTTT. Encoded protein: CASGVTGGLTEAFF.

This chain links TRBV4-3 with TRBJ2-5; 10 bases line up with TRBD2. Germline CDR1 and CDR2: LGHNA and YSLEER. Unmatched junction bases numbered 5, after V lost 2 bases and J lost 5 bases. This CDR3 contains 15 residues. The CDR3 DNA follows: TGCGCCAGCAGCCAAAGCGGGAGGGCCCACGAGACCCAGTACTTC. This encodes CASSQSGRAHETQYF.

This chain's CDR3 is CASSLNSGDTQYF. CDR3 DNA sequence: TGTGCCAGCAGTCTAAACTCGGGAGATACGCAGTATTTT. The J gene is TRBJ2-3, the V gene TRBV28; D uncertain. Germline V CDR1 and CDR2: MDHEN, SYDVKM. The CDR3 has 13 residues. The V and J ends lost 5 bases and 5 bases respectively, with 11 bases between them.

The V call is TRBV5-1, the J call TRBJ2-3; D might be TRBD1 or TRBD2, each matching 7 bases. The germline V gene encodes CDR1 SGHRS and CDR2 YFSETQ. Deletions cut 4 bases from V and 5 bases from J, with 20 bases between. This CDR3 spans 16 amino acids. The CDR3 sequence is CASSPGGRGSVDTQYF. CDR3 coding DNA: TGCGCCAGCAGCCCGGGGGGCAGGGGGTCCGTAGATACGCAGTATTTT. The full variable domain, with the rest looked up from reference TRBV5-1 and TRBJ2-3, is KAGVTQTPRYLIKTRGQQVTLSCSPISGHRSVSWYQQTPGQGLQFLFEYFSETQRNKGNFPGRFSGRQFSNSRSEMNVSTLELGDSALYLCASSPGGRGSVDTQYFGPGTRLTVL.

This clone was detected only a few times. This chain joins TRBV28 and TRBJ2-7, with TRBD1 matching over 9 bases. The CDR3 loop spans 15 amino acids. Per germline, CDR1 MDHEN and CDR2 SYDVKM. Germline trimming cut 6 bases from V and 4 bases from J; bases unmatched to any gene: 10. CDR3 amino acids: CASSEAGTGFYEQYF. CDR3 DNA sequence: TGTGCCAGCAGCGAAGCCGGGACAGGGTTTTACGAGCAGTACTTC.